This TCR beta chain was recorded in a study of patients and donors after allogeneic stem cell transplantation. TCRdb analysed the RT-PCR reads with MiXCR anew, one entry per CDR3 protein. Of about 400,000 distinct CDR3 sequences listed, about a sixth are singletons. This CDR3 is built from 13 residues. Trimming took 6 bases from V and 0 from J, leaving 9 bases between them. Germline CDR1 reads WSHSY; CDR2 reads SAAADI. This clonotype was detected only a few times. This chain uses TRBV10-2 with TRBJ2-7; D not resolved. This clonotype was obtained from a human donor who was either an allogeneic HSCT recipient or a stem cell or donor lymphocyte infusion donor (not recorded which). It is not recorded whose cells these are; they may come from a transplant donor. Sequenced material: blood, either unsorted or a sorted T cell fraction (not recorded which). In nucleotides, the CDR3 is TGCGCCAGCAGCCAGGCCAGCTCCTACGAGCAGTACTTC. It encodes CASSQASSYEQYF.